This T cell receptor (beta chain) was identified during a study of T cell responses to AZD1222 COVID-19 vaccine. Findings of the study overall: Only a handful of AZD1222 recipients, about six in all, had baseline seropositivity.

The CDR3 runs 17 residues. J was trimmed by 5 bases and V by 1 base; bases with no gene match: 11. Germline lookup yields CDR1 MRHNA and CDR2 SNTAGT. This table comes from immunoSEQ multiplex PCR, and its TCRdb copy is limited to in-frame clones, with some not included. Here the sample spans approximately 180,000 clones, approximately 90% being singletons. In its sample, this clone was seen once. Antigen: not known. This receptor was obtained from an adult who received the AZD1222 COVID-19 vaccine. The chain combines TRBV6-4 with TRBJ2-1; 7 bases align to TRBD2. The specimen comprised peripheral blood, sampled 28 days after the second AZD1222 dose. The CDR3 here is CASSDYYRGRAHNEQFF. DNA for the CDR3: TGTGCCAGCAGTGACTATTATCGCGGGAGAGCCCACAATGAGCAGTTCTTC.